This TCR beta chain derives from a study of identical twins. Study-level points and caveats: Conclusions came from cross-sectional statistical analysis, not from following the same donors.

TCRdb processed the 5' RACE reads anew with MiXCR; each CDR3 protein has one entry. The repertoire holds about 430,000 distinct CDR3 sequences, approximately 18% seen once, with around 10% in the top ten. J was trimmed by 6 bases and V by 5 bases; bases with no gene match: 19. The CDR3 loop spans 20 amino acids. Germline CDR1 is SGHRS and CDR2 is YFSETQ. On this clonotype: Its antigen is as yet unknown.

The sequencing sample was made of naive T cells sorted from blood. The chain couples TRBV5-1 to TRBJ2-1; TRBD2 aligns across 14 bases. This TCR came from a man aged 50 to 59 in good health. CDR3 coding DNA: TGCGCCAGCAGGATGCGGACTAGCGGGAGGCCTAAGGTTGGCCTCAATGAGCAGTTCTTC. It is translated as CASRMRTSGRPKVGLNEQFF. The full variable domain, its missing parts supplied by reference TRBV5-1 and TRBJ2-1, is KAGVTQTPRYLIKTRGQQVTLSCSPISGHRSVSWYQQTPGQGLQFLFEYFSETQRNKGNFPGRFSGRQFSNSRSEMNVSTLELGDSALYLCASRMRTSGRPKVGLNEQFFGPGTRLTVL.